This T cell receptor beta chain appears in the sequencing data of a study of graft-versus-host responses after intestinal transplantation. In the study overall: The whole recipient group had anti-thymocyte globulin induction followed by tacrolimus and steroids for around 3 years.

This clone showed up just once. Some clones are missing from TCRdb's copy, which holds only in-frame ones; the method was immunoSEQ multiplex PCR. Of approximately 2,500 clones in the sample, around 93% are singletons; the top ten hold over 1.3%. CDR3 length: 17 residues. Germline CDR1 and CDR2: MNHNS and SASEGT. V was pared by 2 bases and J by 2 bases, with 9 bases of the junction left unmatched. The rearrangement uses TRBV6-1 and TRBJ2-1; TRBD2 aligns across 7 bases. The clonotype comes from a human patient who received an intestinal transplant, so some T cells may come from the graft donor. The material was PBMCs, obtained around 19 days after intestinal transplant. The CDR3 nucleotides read TGTGCCAGCAGTGAATTCGGTGGGAGCGGGGCCTACAATGAGCAGTTCTTC. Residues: CASSEFGGSGAYNEQFF.